This T cell receptor (beta chain) was documented in a study of technical replicates of blood from several donors. The CDR3 length is 15 residues. The germline V gene encodes CDR1 LNHNV and CDR2 YYDKDF (reference sequence). V shed 1 base and J shed 2 bases, with 11 bases lying between them. TCRdb keeps only in-frame clones here, not all; method: immunoSEQ multiplex PCR. The sample has about 85,000 clones, around 94% seen once. The sequence came from a human donor in good health. Specimen: T cells isolated from PBMCs. V usage is TRBV15 and J usage is TRBJ2-5, with D uncertain. The CDR3 region has the DNA TGTGCCACCAGCAGAGCAACAGTAGGTCAAGAGACCCAGTACTTC. Its translation is CATSRATVGQETQYF.